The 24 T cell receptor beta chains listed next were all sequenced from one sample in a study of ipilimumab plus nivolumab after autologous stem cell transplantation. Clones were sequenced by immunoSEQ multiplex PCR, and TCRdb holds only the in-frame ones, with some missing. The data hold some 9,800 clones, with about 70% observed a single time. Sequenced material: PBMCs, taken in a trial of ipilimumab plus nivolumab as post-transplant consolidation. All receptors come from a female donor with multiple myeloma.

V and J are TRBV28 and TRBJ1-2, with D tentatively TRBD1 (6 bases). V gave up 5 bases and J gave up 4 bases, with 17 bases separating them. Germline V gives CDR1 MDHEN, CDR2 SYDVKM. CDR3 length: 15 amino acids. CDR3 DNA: TGTGCCAGCAGTGCGCCGGTACAGGGTATCTATGGCTACACCTTC. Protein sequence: CASSAPVQGIYGYTF.

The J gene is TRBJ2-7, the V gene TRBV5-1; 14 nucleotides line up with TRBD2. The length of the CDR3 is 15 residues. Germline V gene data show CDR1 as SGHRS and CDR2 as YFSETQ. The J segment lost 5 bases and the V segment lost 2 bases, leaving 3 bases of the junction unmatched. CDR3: CASSFGTSGSNEQYF. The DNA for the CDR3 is TGCGCCAGCAGCTTCGGGACTAGCGGGAGTAACGAGCAGTACTTC.

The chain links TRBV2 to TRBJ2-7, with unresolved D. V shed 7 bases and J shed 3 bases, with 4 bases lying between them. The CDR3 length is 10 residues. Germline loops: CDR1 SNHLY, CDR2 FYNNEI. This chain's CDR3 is CASKSYEQYF. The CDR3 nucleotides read TGTGCCAGCAAGAGCTACGAGCAGTACTTC.

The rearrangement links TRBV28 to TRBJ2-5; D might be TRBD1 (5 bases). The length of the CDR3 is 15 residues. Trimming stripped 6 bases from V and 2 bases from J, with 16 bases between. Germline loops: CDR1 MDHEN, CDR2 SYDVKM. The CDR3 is CASRPSRAIQETQYF. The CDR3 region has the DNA TGTGCCAGCAGGCCGAGCAGGGCTATTCAAGAGACCCAGTACTTC.

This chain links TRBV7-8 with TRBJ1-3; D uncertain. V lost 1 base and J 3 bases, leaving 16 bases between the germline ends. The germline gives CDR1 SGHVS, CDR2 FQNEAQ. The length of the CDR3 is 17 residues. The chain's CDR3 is CASSLGGGTWIGNTIYF. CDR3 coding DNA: TGTGCCAGCAGCTTAGGGGGAGGTACTTGGATTGGAAACACCATATATTTT.

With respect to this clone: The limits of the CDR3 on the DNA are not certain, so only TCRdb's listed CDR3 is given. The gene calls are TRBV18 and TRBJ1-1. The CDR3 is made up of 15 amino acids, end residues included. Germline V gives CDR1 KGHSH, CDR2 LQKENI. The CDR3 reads CASSPLRAGNTEAFF.

CDR3 nucleotide sequence: TGCAGTGCTGCTAGAACCGGGGAGCTGTTTTTT. Amino acid sequence: CSAARTGELFF. The chain combines TRBV20-1 with TRBJ2-2, with D unclear. This CDR3 contains 11 residues. With 5 bases removed from V and 5 bases from J, the gap between germline ends came to 6 bases. In germline, CDR1 is DFQATT, CDR2 SNEGSKA (reference sequence).

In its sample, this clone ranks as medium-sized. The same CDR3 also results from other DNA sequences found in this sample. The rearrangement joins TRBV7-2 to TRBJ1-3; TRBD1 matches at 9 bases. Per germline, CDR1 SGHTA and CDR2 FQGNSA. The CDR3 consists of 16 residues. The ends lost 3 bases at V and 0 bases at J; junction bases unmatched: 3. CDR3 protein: CASSLTGGNSGNTIYF. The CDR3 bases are TGTGCCAGCAGCTTGACAGGGGGTAACTCTGGAAACACCATATATTTT.

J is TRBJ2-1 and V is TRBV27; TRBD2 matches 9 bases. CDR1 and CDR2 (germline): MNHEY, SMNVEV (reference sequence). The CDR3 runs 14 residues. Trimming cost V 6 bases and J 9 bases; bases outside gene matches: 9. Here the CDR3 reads CASSPLAGLGEQFF. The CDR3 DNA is TGTGCCAGCAGCCCGCTAGCGGGACTTGGTGAGCAGTTCTTC.

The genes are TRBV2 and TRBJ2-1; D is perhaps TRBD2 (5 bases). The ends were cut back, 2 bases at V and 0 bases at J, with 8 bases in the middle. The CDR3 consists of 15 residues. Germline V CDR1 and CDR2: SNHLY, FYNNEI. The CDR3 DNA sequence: TGTGCCAGCAGTGAACAGCGGAGCTCCTACAATGAGCAGTTCTTC. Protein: CASSEQRSSYNEQFF.

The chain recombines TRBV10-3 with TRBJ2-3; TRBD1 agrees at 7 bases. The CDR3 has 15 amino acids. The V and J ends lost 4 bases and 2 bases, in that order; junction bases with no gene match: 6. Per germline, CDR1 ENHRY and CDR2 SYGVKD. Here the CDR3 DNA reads TGTGCCATCAGTGGGGGACAGACGAACACAGATACGCAGTATTTT. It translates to CAISGGQTNTDTQYF.

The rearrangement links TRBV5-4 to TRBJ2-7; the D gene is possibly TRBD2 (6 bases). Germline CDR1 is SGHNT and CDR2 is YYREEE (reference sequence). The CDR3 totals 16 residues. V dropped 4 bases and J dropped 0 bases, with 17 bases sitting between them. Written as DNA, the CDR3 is TGTGCCAGCAGCAAGGCGGGGACTTCTGTCTCCTACGAGCAGTACTTC. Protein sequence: CASSKAGTSVSYEQYF.

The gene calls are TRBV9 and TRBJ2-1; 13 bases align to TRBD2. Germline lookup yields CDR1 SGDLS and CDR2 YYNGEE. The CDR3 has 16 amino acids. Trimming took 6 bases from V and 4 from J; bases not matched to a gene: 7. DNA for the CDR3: TGTGCCAGCACCTTAGGGACTAGCGGGGCGTACAATGAGCAGTTCTTC. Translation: CASTLGTSGAYNEQFF.

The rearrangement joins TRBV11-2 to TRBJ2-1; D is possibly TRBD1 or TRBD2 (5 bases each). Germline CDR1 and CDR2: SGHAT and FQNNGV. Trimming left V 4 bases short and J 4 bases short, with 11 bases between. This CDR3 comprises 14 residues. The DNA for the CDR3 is TGTGCCAGCAGCTCACGAGGGGAGTACAATGAGCAGTTCTTC. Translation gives CASSSRGEYNEQFF.

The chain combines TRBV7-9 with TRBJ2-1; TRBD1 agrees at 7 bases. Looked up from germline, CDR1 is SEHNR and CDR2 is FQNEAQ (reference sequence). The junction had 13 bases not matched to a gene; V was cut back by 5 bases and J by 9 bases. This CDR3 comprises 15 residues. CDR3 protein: CASSIDRVWGGEQFF. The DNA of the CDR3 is TGTGCCAGCAGCATAGACAGGGTTTGGGGCGGTGAGCAGTTCTTC.

The CDR3 DNA sequence: TGTGCCAGCAGCTTGGCCTCGGAAAACGAGCAGTACTTC. This sequence encodes CASSLASENEQYF. V is TRBV7-2 and J is TRBJ2-7; D unresolved. Germline CDR1 and CDR2: SGHTA and FQGNSA. This CDR3 comprises 13 residues. V was cut by 3 bases and J by 5 bases, with 11 bases left in between. The variable domain in full, completed from reference TRBV7-2 and TRBJ2-7, reads GAGVSQSPSNKVTEKGKDVELRCDPISGHTALYWYRQSLGQGLEFLIYFQGNSAPDKSGLPSDRFSAERTGGSVSTLTIQRTQQEDSAVYLCASSLASENEQYFGPGTRLTVT.

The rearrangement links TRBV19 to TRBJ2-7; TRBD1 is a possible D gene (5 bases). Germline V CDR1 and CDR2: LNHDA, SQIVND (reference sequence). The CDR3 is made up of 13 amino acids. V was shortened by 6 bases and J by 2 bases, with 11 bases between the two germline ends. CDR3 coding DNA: TGTGCCAGTAGCCGGACAATTGCCTACGAGCAGTACTTC. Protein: CASSRTIAYEQYF.

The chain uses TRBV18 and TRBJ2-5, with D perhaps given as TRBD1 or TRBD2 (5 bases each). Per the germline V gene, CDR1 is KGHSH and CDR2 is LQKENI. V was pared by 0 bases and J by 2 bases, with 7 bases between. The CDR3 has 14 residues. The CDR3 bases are TGTGCCAGCTCACCACCGGGACGGCAAGAGACCCAGTACTTC. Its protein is CASSPPGRQETQYF.

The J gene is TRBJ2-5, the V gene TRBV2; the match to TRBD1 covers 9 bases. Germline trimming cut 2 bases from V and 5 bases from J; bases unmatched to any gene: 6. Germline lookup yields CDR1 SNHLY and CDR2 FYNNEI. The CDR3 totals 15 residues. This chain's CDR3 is CASSETGTGMETQYF. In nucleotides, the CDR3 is TGTGCCAGCAGTGAAACCGGGACAGGGATGGAGACCCAGTACTTC.

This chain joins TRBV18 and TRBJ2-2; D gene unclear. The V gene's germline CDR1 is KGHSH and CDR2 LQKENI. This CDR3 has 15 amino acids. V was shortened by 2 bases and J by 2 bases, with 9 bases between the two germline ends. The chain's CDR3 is CASSPSQHNTGELFF. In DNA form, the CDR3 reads TGTGCCAGCTCACCAAGCCAGCACAACACCGGGGAGCTGTTTTTT.

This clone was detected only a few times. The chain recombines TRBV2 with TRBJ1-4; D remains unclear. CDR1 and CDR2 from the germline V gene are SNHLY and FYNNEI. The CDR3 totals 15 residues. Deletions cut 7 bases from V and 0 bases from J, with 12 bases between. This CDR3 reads CASTLLAATNEKLFF. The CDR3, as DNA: TGTGCCAGCACGCTTTTGGCTGCAACTAATGAAAAACTGTTTTTT.

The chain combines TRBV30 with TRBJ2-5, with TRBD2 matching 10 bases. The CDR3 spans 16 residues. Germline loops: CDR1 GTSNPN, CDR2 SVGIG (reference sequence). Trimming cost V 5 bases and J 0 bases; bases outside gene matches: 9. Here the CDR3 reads CAWARGSGRYQETQYF. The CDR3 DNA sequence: TGTGCCTGGGCACGGGGTAGCGGGAGGTACCAAGAGACCCAGTACTTC.

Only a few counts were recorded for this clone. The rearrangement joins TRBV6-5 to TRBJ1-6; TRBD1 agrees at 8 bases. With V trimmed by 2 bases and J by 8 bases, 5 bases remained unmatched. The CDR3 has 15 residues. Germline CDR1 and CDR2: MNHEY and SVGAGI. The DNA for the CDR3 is TGTGCCAGCAGTTACACGACAGGGGAGGATTCACCCCTCCACTTT. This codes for CASSYTTGEDSPLHF.

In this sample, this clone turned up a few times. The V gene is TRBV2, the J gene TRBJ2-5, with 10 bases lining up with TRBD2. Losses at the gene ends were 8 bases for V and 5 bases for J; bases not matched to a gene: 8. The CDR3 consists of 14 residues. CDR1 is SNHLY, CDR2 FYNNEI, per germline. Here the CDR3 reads CASGISGRRETQYF. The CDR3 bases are TGTGCCAGCGGCATTAGCGGGAGGAGGGAGACCCAGTACTTC.